These 11 T cell receptor beta chains came from one sample sequenced in a study of T cell repertoires in cytomegalovirus infection. Each CDR3 protein is one row after TCRdb ran MiXCR on the reads. The data hold approximately 630,000 distinct CDR3 sequences, with 20% to 25% observed a single time. Sequencing was carried out using CD8+ T cells from PBMCs. All receptors derive from a human donor in good health (CMV status not recorded). Some clones in this sample may be carry-over from other donors' samples.

V is TRBV29-1 and J is TRBJ2-7, with 9 bases fitting TRBD1. There are 14 residues in the CDR3. Germline trimming cut 0 bases from V and 7 bases from J; bases unmatched to any gene: 7. Germline V gene data show CDR1 as SQVTM and CDR2 as ANQGSEA. This CDR3 reads CSVEDLGTGREQYF. CDR3 nucleotides: TGCAGCGTTGAAGATCTGGGGACAGGGAGGGAGCAGTACTTC.

This chain connects TRBV19 to TRBJ1-6, with 7 bases matching TRBD1. Germline CDR1 reads LNHDA; CDR2 reads SQIVND (reference sequence). The CDR3 length is 13 residues. Unmatched junction bases numbered 6, after V lost 6 bases and J lost 10 bases. The DNA of the CDR3 is TGTGCCAGTAGAGGTCCAGGGGGATCACCCCTCCACTTT. It translates to CASRGPGGSPLHF.

This clonotype occurred a few times. This chain links TRBV14 with TRBJ2-3, with 10 bases that match TRBD1. V was clipped by 0 bases and J by 5 bases; unmatched bases: 8. This CDR3 has 17 residues. Germline V gives CDR1 SGHDN, CDR2 FVKESK. CDR3 nucleotide sequence: TGTGCCAGCAGCCAAGACTACTGGGACAGGGGTGGAGATACGCAGTATTTT. Translating gives CASSQDYWDRGGDTQYF.

This clonotype was seen repeatedly, ten times or more. This chain links TRBV7-2 with TRBJ2-5, with D perhaps assigned TRBD1 or TRBD2 (6 bases each). The CDR3 spans 16 residues. Trimming pared 3 bases from V and 4 bases from J, leaving 18 bases between. Germline V gene lookup returns CDR1 SGHTA and CDR2 FQGNSA. CDR3 in amino acids: CASSFGGLLIGETQYF. The DNA for the CDR3 is TGTGCCAGCAGCTTTGGGGGGCTCTTAATTGGAGAGACCCAGTACTTC. The variable domain in full, completed from reference TRBV7-2 and TRBJ2-5, reads GAGVSQSPSNKVTEKGKDVELRCDPISGHTALYWYRQSLGQGLEFLIYFQGNSAPDKSGLPSDRFSAERTGGSVSTLTIQRTQQEDSAVYLCASSFGGLLIGETQYFGPGTRLLVL.

The chain carries TRBV9 and TRBJ1-5; tentative D call: TRBD1 (5 bases). The CDR3 covers 15 residues. V was pared by 1 base and J by 2 bases, with 10 bases between. Germline V gene lookup returns CDR1 SGDLS and CDR2 YYNGEE. CDR3 sequence: CASSVSGAGNQPQHF. Here the CDR3 DNA reads TGTGCCAGCAGCGTAAGCGGGGCGGGCAATCAGCCCCAGCATTTT.

The chain recombines TRBV29-1 with TRBJ1-4; D remains unclear. V lost 4 bases and J lost 4, with 7 bases in between. Germline assignment: CDR1 SQVTM and CDR2 ANQGSEA. The CDR3 runs 12 residues. DNA of the CDR3: TGCAGCGTTGGCGGCCTTAATGAAAAACTGTTTTTT. This gives the protein CSVGGLNEKLFF.

The chain links TRBV19 to TRBJ2-1; TRBD2 matches at 15 bases. In germline, CDR1 is LNHDA, CDR2 SQIVND (reference sequence). The CDR3 covers 17 residues. V lost 3 bases to trimming and J lost 4 bases; unmatched junction nucleotides: 4. DNA of the CDR3: TGTGCCAGTAGTATTGGACTAGCGGGGGGGGTATACAATGAGCAGTTCTTC. Encoded protein: CASSIGLAGGVYNEQFF.

This clonotype occurred a few times. This chain joins TRBV7-9 and TRBJ1-2, with D tentatively TRBD1 (5 bases). V dropped 4 bases and J dropped 4 bases, with 13 bases sitting between them. CDR1 is SEHNR and CDR2 is FQNEAQ in the germline V gene (reference sequence). The CDR3 spans 14 residues. CDR3 loop: CASSSTGASYGYTF. As DNA, the CDR3 is TGTGCCAGCAGCTCGACCGGGGCCAGCTATGGCTACACCTTC.

The chain combines TRBV6-2 or TRBV6-3 with TRBJ2-7, with D perhaps TRBD1 (6 bases). CDR1 MNHEY and CDR2 SVGEGT come from the germline V gene. With 5 bases removed from V and 2 bases from J, the gap between germline ends came to 16 bases. This CDR3 region has 15 residues. Written as DNA, the CDR3 is TGTGCCAGCAGTACAGGGCCGAGCTTCCCCTACGAGCAGTACGTC. This codes for CASSTGPSFPYEQYV.

At least ten counts were recorded for this clonotype. V gene TRBV25-1 combines with J gene TRBJ1-2; a possible D gene is TRBD1 (6 bases). This CDR3 region has 14 residues. Trimming took 8 bases from V and 5 from J, leaving 18 bases between them. CDR1 is MGHDK, CDR2 SYGVNS, per germline. CDR3 nucleotides: TGTGCCAGCGGGGGGGGCTGGTCACTATATGGCTACACCTTC. It encodes CASGGGWSLYGYTF.

A few counts support this clonotype. The chain links TRBV19 to TRBJ1-2; D ambiguous. This CDR3 has 13 amino acids. V was trimmed by 7 bases and J by 5 bases, leaving 14 bases between them. The germline V gene has CDR1 LNHDA and CDR2 SQIVND (reference sequence). In DNA, the CDR3 is TGTGCCAGTACCATGAGGCTCTATTATGGCTACACCTTC. Its protein product is CASTMRLYYGYTF.